Below are 23 T cell receptor beta chains sequenced from a single sample in a study of CD8 T cells in ankylosing spondylitis. TCRdb passed the 5' RACE reads through MiXCR, listing each CDR3 protein once. The sample includes 150,000 to 200,000 distinct CDR3 sequences, about a sixth of them seen just once. Sequenced input: blood, either unsorted or a sorted T cell fraction (not recorded which). These receptors originate from a male donor with ankylosing spondylitis or in good health (not recorded which).

The genes are TRBV28 and TRBJ1-4, with D perhaps TRBD1 (5 bases). Trimming removed 3 bases at V and 5 bases at J, with 16 bases between. There are 16 residues in the CDR3. The germline gives CDR1 MDHEN, CDR2 SYDVKM. The CDR3 DNA reads as TGTGCCAGCAGTTTTCGAGGCGGGGCCCCGAATGAAAAACTGTTTTTT. Translating gives CASSFRGGAPNEKLFF.

The chain links TRBV5-1 to TRBJ2-2, with TRBD2 as a possible D gene (5 bases). With 1 base removed from V and 4 bases from J, the gap between germline ends came to 11 bases. This CDR3 contains 15 residues. Looked up from germline, CDR1 is SGHRS and CDR2 is YFSETQ. Here the CDR3 reads CASSLYLASTGELFF. DNA of the CDR3: TGCGCCAGCAGCTTGTACCTAGCTTCCACCGGGGAGCTGTTTTTT. Supplemented by reference TRBV5-1 and TRBJ2-2, the full variable domain reads KAGVTQTPRYLIKTRGQQVTLSCSPISGHRSVSWYQQTPGQGLQFLFEYFSETQRNKGNFPGRFSGRQFSNSRSEMNVSTLELGDSALYLCASSLYLASTGELFFGEGSRLTVL.

This clonotype has just a few counts. The rearrangement links TRBV28 to TRBJ2-7; 7 nucleotides line up with TRBD1. V was clipped by 6 bases and J by 1 base; unmatched bases: 6. This CDR3 spans 14 amino acids. Germline-derived CDR1 and CDR2 are MDHEN and SYDVKM. The CDR3 nucleotides read TGTGCCAGCAGCACAGGGGATCTATCCTACGAGCAGTACTTC. Protein sequence: CASSTGDLSYEQYF.

V and J are TRBV30 and TRBJ2-2; either TRBD1 or TRBD2 may fit D (5 bases each). The CDR3 extends over 14 amino acids. Germline V gene sequence: CDR1 GTSNPN, CDR2 SVGIG (reference sequence). The V end was cut by 5 bases, the J end by 3 bases, with 13 bases between. The CDR3 DNA sequence: TGTGCCTGGTCTGGGGACGGGTACACCGGGGAGCTGTTTTTT. It encodes CAWSGDGYTGELFF.

This clonotype showed up just a few times. The chain couples TRBV5-1 to TRBJ2-1; D call uncertain. CDR1 and CDR2 from the germline V gene are SGHRS and YFSETQ. This CDR3 comprises 12 residues. Deletions cut 1 base from V and 10 bases from J, with 9 bases between. The CDR3 here is CASSLTRVEQFF. DNA for the CDR3: TGCGCCAGCAGCTTGACGCGCGTCGAGCAGTTCTTC. Supplemented by reference TRBV5-1 and TRBJ2-1, the full variable domain reads KAGVTQTPRYLIKTRGQQVTLSCSPISGHRSVSWYQQTPGQGLQFLFEYFSETQRNKGNFPGRFSGRQFSNSRSEMNVSTLELGDSALYLCASSLTRVEQFFGPGTRLTVL.

In its sample, this clonotype was seen many times. This chain uses TRBV28 with TRBJ2-1, with D hard to call. The V gene's germline CDR1 is MDHEN and CDR2 SYDVKM. V shed 5 bases and J shed 4 bases, with 12 bases lying between them. The CDR3 runs to 14 residues. For the CDR3, the DNA is TGTGCCAGCAGTCTCCTGGACCGATACAATGAGCAGTTCTTC. Translated: CASSLLDRYNEQFF.

J is TRBJ2-2 and V is TRBV2; no reliable D call. CDR1 and CDR2 (germline): SNHLY, FYNNEI. Trimming left V 7 bases short and J 2 bases short, with 14 bases between. The CDR3 length is 15 residues. The CDR3 loop is CASTAWADNTGELFF. CDR3 in DNA: TGTGCCAGCACTGCCTGGGCGGATAACACCGGGGAGCTGTTTTTT.

The chain has TRBV28 and TRBJ2-1; no clear D. The CDR3 is 13 residues long. V lost 9 bases and J lost 9, with 18 bases in between. Germline V CDR1 and CDR2: MDHEN, SYDVKM. The CDR3 DNA sequence: TGTGCCAGTATCCTGGCAAGGGCCATTGAGCAGTTCTTC. Translating it yields CASILARAIEQFF.

Comment on this clonotype: Since a much larger clone is just one base distant, this may be a read error. The chain uses TRBV29-1 and TRBJ1-1, with D unresolved. V shed 6 bases and J shed 1 base, with 12 bases lying between them. The CDR3 runs to 13 residues. Per the germline V gene, CDR1 is SQVTM and CDR2 is ANQGSEA. In DNA, the CDR3 is TGCAGCGTCTCGTCCCAGGAGAACACTGAAGCTTTCTTT. Translating gives CSVSSQENTEAFF.

V is TRBV23-1 and J is TRBJ1-5; 8 bases are a match to TRBD1. TRBV23-1 is classed as an ORF, of uncertain function. The CDR3 spans 15 residues. V trimming: 0 bases; J trimming: 5 bases; junction bases outside the gene matches: 3. CDR3 region: CASSQSNRGDQPQHF. CDR3 DNA sequence: TGCGCCAGCAGTCAATCTAACAGGGGGGATCAGCCCCAGCATTTT.

This clonotype was detected a few times. The rearrangement uses TRBV7-2 and TRBJ2-5; D not resolved. In germline, CDR1 is SGHTA, CDR2 FQGNSA. The V and J ends lost 6 bases and 1 base respectively, with 12 bases between them. The CDR3 runs 14 residues. The CDR3 DNA sequence: TGTGCCAGCAGTTCCTATGGGCCCCAAGAGACCCAGTACTTC. Its translation is CASSSYGPQETQYF.

Ten or more counts support this clonotype. The chain joins TRBV5-1 to TRBJ2-2, with TRBD2 matching over 7 bases. V shed 3 bases and J 0 bases; nucleotides not matched to a gene: 5. The CDR3 contains 16 residues. Germline CDR1 is SGHRS and CDR2 is YFSETQ. CDR3: CASSSSGGSNTGELFF. CDR3 nucleotides: TGCGCCAGCAGCTCGTCGGGAGGTTCGAACACCGGGGAGCTGTTTTTT.

The chain links TRBV20-1 to TRBJ2-5; TRBD2 might be the D (6 bases). Germline V gene sequence: CDR1 DFQATT, CDR2 SNEGSKA (reference sequence). Trimming stripped 0 bases from V and 2 bases from J, with 16 bases between. The CDR3 consists of 16 residues. The CDR3 sequence: CSARDRIGGQQETQYF. For the CDR3, the DNA is TGCAGTGCTAGAGATCGGATAGGAGGGCAACAAGAGACCCAGTACTTC.

This clonotype was picked up many times. This rearrangement joins TRBV10-3 to TRBJ2-5; TRBD1 might be the D (7 bases). The CDR3 has 11 residues. The germline CDR1 and CDR2 sequences are ENHRY and SYGVKD. The ends were cut back, 10 bases at V and 3 bases at J, with 9 bases in the middle. The CDR3 region is CASRGEETQYF. The CDR3 nucleotides are TGTGCCAGCAGGGGGGAAGAGACCCAGTACTTC.

This clonotype was recorded at least ten times. The chain links TRBV10-3 to TRBJ1-1; D remains ambiguous. There are 13 residues in the CDR3. Trimming stripped 0 bases from V and 2 bases from J, with 4 bases between. Germline V gene sequence: CDR1 ENHRY, CDR2 SYGVKD. The CDR3 sequence: CAISESRNTEAFF. The CDR3 nucleotides read TGTGCCATCAGTGAGTCAAGAAACACTGAAGCTTTCTTT.

This clonotype appeared many times. The chain combines TRBV2 with TRBJ2-1; 14 bases match TRBD2. The length of the CDR3 is 15 residues. The V gene's germline CDR1 is SNHLY and CDR2 FYNNEI. Trimming at V came to 8 bases and at J to 7 bases, leaving 7 bases not matched to a gene. The CDR3 is CASDPGLAGVNEQFF. The DNA for the CDR3 is TGTGCCAGCGACCCGGGACTAGCGGGAGTAAATGAGCAGTTCTTC.

This clonotype was recorded a few times. The J gene is TRBJ2-5, the V gene TRBV12-3 or TRBV12-4, with 15 bases fitting TRBD2. With 11 bases clipped from V and 4 bases from J, the junction kept 17 bases outside the gene matches. CDR3 length: 18 amino acids. The CDR3 loop is CAFCLGLAGGVAGETQYF. The CDR3 DNA is TGTGCCTTCTGTCTGGGACTAGCGGGAGGAGTGGCGGGAGAGACCCAGTACTTC.

In this sample, this clonotype turned up many times. This rearrangement joins TRBV3-1 to TRBJ1-5; D unresolved. Trimming took off 4 bases at V and 0 bases at J, with 7 bases between the two ends. This CDR3 is built from 14 residues. Germline V gene sequence: CDR1 LGHDT, CDR2 YNNKEL (reference sequence). DNA of the CDR3: TGTGCCAGCAGCCGGGCAGCTAGCAATCAGCCCCAGCATTTT. Its protein is CASSRAASNQPQHF.

This clonotype has more than one count but fewer than ten. The chain joins TRBV15 to TRBJ2-7; D assignment may be TRBD1 or TRBD2 (5 bases each). The CDR3 has 15 residues. CDR1 is LNHNV, CDR2 YYDKDF, per germline (reference sequence). With 3 bases removed from V and 8 bases from J, the gap between germline ends came to 20 bases. CDR3 coding DNA: TGTGCCACCAGCAGTGTTGGGGGAAGTTCGTACCAGCAGTACTTC. Its protein is CATSSVGGSSYQQYF.

This clonotype was counted many times. V is TRBV18 and J is TRBJ2-1; TRBD1 matches 10 bases. Looked up from germline, CDR1 is KGHSH and CDR2 is LQKENI. The CDR3 runs 15 residues. The V gene end was trimmed by 4 bases and the J gene end by 2 bases; junction bases not matched to a gene: 2. CDR3 DNA: TGTGCCAGCTCACAAGGACAGGGGGCCTACAATGAGCAGTTCTTC. Amino acid sequence: CASSQGQGAYNEQFF.

The chain uses TRBV30 and TRBJ2-1; the D gene is possibly TRBD1 (6 bases). The CDR3 spans 14 residues. Trimming took off 2 bases at V and 5 bases at J, with 13 bases between the two ends. Germline assignment: CDR1 GTSNPN and CDR2 SVGIG (reference sequence). DNA of the CDR3: TGTGCCTGGAGTCTAGGACAGAGAAACAATGAGCAGTTCTTC. Protein product: CAWSLGQRNNEQFF. Full variable domain (missing parts from reference TRBV30 and TRBJ2-1): SQTIHQWPATLVQPVGSPLSLECTVEGTSNPNLYWYRQAAGRGLQLLFYSVGIGQISSEVPQNLSASRPQDRQFILSSKKLLLSDSGFYLCAWSLGQRNNEQFFGPGTRLTVL.

This clonotype has at least ten counts. The rearrangement uses TRBV5-5 and TRBJ1-6, with D uncertain. In germline, CDR1 is SGHKS, CDR2 YYEKEE (reference sequence). V was cut by 5 bases and J by 9 bases, with 9 bases left in between. The CDR3 has 12 amino acids. The CDR3 sequence: CASRSWGSPLHF. CDR3 nucleotides: TGTGCCAGCAGATCGTGGGGTTCACCCCTCCACTTT.

The chain recombines TRBV19 with TRBJ2-2; D remains ambiguous. Germline lookup yields CDR1 LNHDA and CDR2 SQIVND (reference sequence). Trimming pared 0 bases from V and 5 bases from J, leaving 4 bases between. The CDR3 is made up of 13 amino acids. This CDR3 is CASSIEGTGELFF. CDR3 in DNA: TGTGCCAGTAGTATAGAAGGAACCGGGGAGCTGTTTTTT.